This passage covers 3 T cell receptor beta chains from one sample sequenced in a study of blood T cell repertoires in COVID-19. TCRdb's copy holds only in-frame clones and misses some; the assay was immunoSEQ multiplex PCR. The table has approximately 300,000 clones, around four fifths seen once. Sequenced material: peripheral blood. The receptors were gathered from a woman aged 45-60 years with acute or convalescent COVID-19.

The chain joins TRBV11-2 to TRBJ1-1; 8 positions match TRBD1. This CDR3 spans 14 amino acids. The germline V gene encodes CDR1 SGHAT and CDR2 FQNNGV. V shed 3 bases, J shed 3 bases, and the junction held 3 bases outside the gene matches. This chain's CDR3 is CASSFSTGDTEAFF. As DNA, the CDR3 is TGTGCCAGCAGCTTTTCGACAGGGGACACTGAAGCTTTCTTT.

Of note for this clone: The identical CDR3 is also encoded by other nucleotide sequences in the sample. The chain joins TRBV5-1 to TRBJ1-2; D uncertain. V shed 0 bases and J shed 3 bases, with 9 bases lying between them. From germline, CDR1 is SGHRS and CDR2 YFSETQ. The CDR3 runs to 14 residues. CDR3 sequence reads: CASSLALGDYGYTF. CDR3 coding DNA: TGCGCCAGCAGCTTGGCCCTCGGGGACTATGGCTACACCTTC.

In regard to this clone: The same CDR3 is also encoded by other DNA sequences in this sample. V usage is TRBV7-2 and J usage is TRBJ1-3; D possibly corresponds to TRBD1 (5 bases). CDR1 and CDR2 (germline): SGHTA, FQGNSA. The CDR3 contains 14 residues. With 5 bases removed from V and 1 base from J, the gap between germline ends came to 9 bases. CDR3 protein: CASSPGGSGNTIYF. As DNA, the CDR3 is TGTGCCAGCAGCCCGGGGGGTTCTGGAAACACCATATATTTT.